This T cell receptor beta chain was retrieved from a study of blood T cell repertoires in COVID-19 (dated by TCRdb to the early 2020s). The study in broad terms: Collaborator samples came from the United States, Italy and Spain and covered acute and convalescent phases of COVID-19. The samples were drawn from the first 160 participants of the ongoing ImmuneRACE study and from 950 to 1,500 subjects provided by 6 global collaborators. The prospective study material was composed of cDNA or gDNA derived from T cells, B-cell-depleted T cells, or PBMCs. Sample metadata almost always included a de-identified subject ID, COVID-19 status, age in years and sex. Where HLA class I and class II types were available, the types were taken from metadata supplied by the sample provider, not from assay-based typing. Deeply sampled blood TCRbeta repertoires from subjects exposed to, actively infected with, or recovered from COVID-19 were included in the dataset. A freely available public database, intended as a resource for researchers studying the immune response to SARS-CoV-2, is where the repertoires were released.

On this clone itself: Its specific antigen is unknown. It has no much larger one-base neighbor in the sample; base qualities were not kept.

The CDR1 and CDR2 encoded by the germline V gene are LGHNA and YNFKEQ. Compared with germline, V lacks 4 bases and J lacks 0 bases; bases without a gene match: 7. CDR3 length: 16 amino acids, cysteine to phenylalanine. Only CDR3 DNA is held: 48 bases, read in frame from base 1. Whole blood was collected in K2EDTA tubes by collaborating institutions according to the institutions' own protocols. Collaborator samples were shipped for TCRbeta analysis as frozen whole blood, isolated PBMCs, or DNA extracted from either sample type. TCRbeta CDR3 regions were amplified from genomic DNA using the immunoSEQ Assay, a bias-controlled multiplex PCR. Under the source paper's analysis protocol: Nucleated cell counts per sample were estimated from amplification of reference gene primers within the assay. To quantify the absolute abundance of each unique TCRbeta CDR3 rearrangement, sequence reads were collapsed and filtered. For each sample, productive Simpson clonality was calculated by taking the square root of Simpson's diversity index across productive rearrangements. This immuneACCESS table, as held by TCRdb, lists in-frame sequences with V and J called but not all clones. Of the missing ones, under half trace to an unresolved V gene in checked studies; the others have no known cause. Clone size and the V and J calls come from that table; the DNA yielded D and trimming. This sample holds about 170,000 clones; 60% to 80% were observed only once. The ten top clones hold about 3% of the sample.

Beyond this particular receptor, the publication reports: The quantity of clinical and demographic metadata differed by source and by participant and was supplied without curation.

This TCR derives from a man between 65 and 85 years old with acute or convalescent COVID-19. The sequenced sample was peripheral blood. This receptor chain uses TRBV4-2 and TRBJ2-5; 8 middle bases align to TRBD2. The DNA sequence follows: TGTGCCAGCAGCCCCCGGGAGGGAACAGACCAAGAGACCCAGTACTTC. It codes for CASSPREGTDQETQYF.